There are a few counts of the clone carrying this T cell receptor beta chain. This entry comes from a study of beta chain features in type 1 diabetes. The entirety of the isolated RNA underwent reverse transcription, so expressed TCRB transcripts were sequenced. Produced via immunoSEQ multiplex PCR; TCRdb's table is partial and in-frame only. The sample consists of around 250,000 clones, 27% of them appearing once. The V and J ends lost 4 bases and 6 bases, in that order; junction bases with no gene match: 14. Per the germline V gene, CDR1 is GTSNPN and CDR2 is SVGIG (reference sequence). This CDR3 comprises 15 residues.

The chain has TRBV30 and TRBJ2-7; TRBD2 agrees at 8 bases. Specimen: central memory CD4+ T cells from blood. The source is a man aged 25 to 40 in good health. The CDR3 DNA reads TGTGCCTGGAAGGGGGGCGGGAGGCGGCGAGGCGAGCAGTACTTC. Translated, it gives CAWKGGGRRRGEQYF.